The 19 T cell receptor beta chains reported below all come from one sample, sequenced in a study of cytomegalovirus exposure and HLA in healthy donors. With 60 Vbeta and 13 Jbeta primers, the PCR was carried out. Assay used: immunoSEQ multiplex PCR; TCRdb lists only in-frame clones, some missing. Of approximately 100,000 clones in the sample, roughly three fifths are singletons; the top ten hold around 3.5%. The sequenced material came from PBMCs. All receptors come from a man in his fifties or sixties in good health and CMV-seronegative.

The J gene is TRBJ2-1, the V gene TRBV9; perhaps TRBD1 as D (5 bases). The germline V gene encodes CDR1 SGDLS and CDR2 YYNGEE. V was pared by 0 bases and J by 8 bases, with 15 bases between. This CDR3 is built from 15 residues. CDR3 amino acids: CASSVGGSLGDEQFF. Here the CDR3 DNA reads TGTGCCAGCAGCGTAGGGGGTAGCTTAGGGGATGAGCAGTTCTTC.

For this clone: Other DNA sequences from this sample encode an identical CDR3 as well. DNA of the CDR3: TGTGCCAGCAGCCCGGGGGGGGGCGACTATGGCTACACCTTC. Translated: CASSPGGGDYGYTF. V and J are TRBV5-6 and TRBJ1-2; a possible D gene is TRBD1 (6 bases). Germline V CDR1 and CDR2: SGHDT, YYEEEE. This CDR3 is built from 14 residues. Trimming removed 4 bases at V and 3 bases at J, with 13 bases between.

The J gene is TRBJ1-2, the V gene TRBV6-6, with D possibly TRBD1 on 5 matching bases. The CDR3 runs to 14 residues. The V gene's germline CDR1 is MNHNY and CDR2 SVGAGI (reference sequence). The V end was cut by 5 bases, the J end by 9 bases, with 19 bases between. In nucleotides, the CDR3 is TGTGCCAGCAGTAGGACGGGGGATTCTTTTAGCTACACCTTC. Protein: CASSRTGDSFSYTF.

The chain links TRBV12-5 to TRBJ2-7; weak D call: TRBD1 (6 bases). The V gene lost 7 bases and the J gene lost 2 bases, with 12 bases spanning the gap. Germline V gene data show CDR1 as LGHNT and CDR2 as FRNRAP. The CDR3 covers 13 residues. CDR3 region: CASVSTGTYEQYF. The CDR3 DNA reads as TGTGCTAGTGTTTCGACAGGAACCTACGAGCAGTACTTC.

V gene TRBV28 combines with J gene TRBJ2-1; 11 bases are a match to TRBD2. Germline CDR1 MDHEN, CDR2 SYDVKM. This CDR3 is built from 16 residues. V lost 6 bases to trimming and J lost 8 bases; unmatched junction nucleotides: 12. This chain's CDR3 is CASRRSGGAGIDEQFF. The CDR3 DNA follows: TGTGCCAGCAGGCGTAGCGGGGGGGCCGGGATCGATGAGCAGTTCTTC. Using reference TRBV28 and TRBJ2-1 for the parts outside the CDR3, the full variable domain is DVKVTQSSRYLVKRTGEKVFLECVQDMDHENMFWYRQDPGLGLRLIYFSYDVKMKEKGDIPEGYSVSREKKERFSLILESASTNQTSMYLCASRRSGGAGIDEQFFGPGTRLTVL.

The chain combines TRBV5-1 with TRBJ1-6, with unresolved D. The ends were cut back, 4 bases at V and 9 bases at J, with 17 bases in the middle. This CDR3 comprises 15 residues. CDR1 is SGHRS, CDR2 YFSETQ, per germline. As DNA, the CDR3 is TGCGCCAGCAGCCAGGCTAGCTACGATGGTTCACCCCTCCACTTT. The encoded protein is CASSQASYDGSPLHF.

This chain uses TRBV5-4 with TRBJ2-2; 7 positions match TRBD2. Germline lookup yields CDR1 SGHNT and CDR2 YYREEE (reference sequence). The ends lost 3 bases at V and 3 bases at J; junction bases unmatched: 5. The CDR3 runs to 15 residues. This CDR3 is CASSSPSGDTGELFF. In DNA form, the CDR3 reads TGTGCCAGCAGCTCACCTAGCGGAGACACCGGGGAGCTGTTTTTT.

This sequence joins TRBV2 and TRBJ2-1; 7 bases match TRBD2. This CDR3 spans 13 amino acids. The germline V gene encodes CDR1 SNHLY and CDR2 FYNNEI. V gave up 4 bases and J gave up 6 bases; unmatched junction bases: 3. Written as DNA, the CDR3 is TGTGCCAGCAGTGGGACTAGAGTCAATGAGCAGTTCTTC. The encoded protein is CASSGTRVNEQFF.

V gene TRBV7-6 combines with J gene TRBJ1-3, with 7 bases identical to TRBD1. Germline values: CDR1 SGHVS, CDR2 FNYEAQ. This CDR3 spans 15 amino acids. V shed 7 bases, J shed 4 bases, and the junction held 10 bases outside the gene matches. DNA of the CDR3: TGTGCCAGCACCAAGGAGGGGGCGAGAGGAAACACCATATATTTT. The encoded protein is CASTKEGARGNTIYF.

In this sample, this clone turned up once. The rearrangement joins TRBV5-1 to TRBJ1-5, with TRBD1 matching over 7 bases. CDR3 length: 15 residues. V lost 0 bases to trimming and J lost 4 bases; unmatched junction nucleotides: 4. Germline CDR1 is SGHRS and CDR2 is YFSETQ. CDR3 nucleotide sequence: TGCGCCAGCAGCTTGGCCGGGACAGCAAATCAGCCCCAGCATTTT. Translation gives CASSLAGTANQPQHF.

CDR3 sequence: CASSSTQGYGNTIYF. CDR3 nucleotides: TGCGCCAGCAGCTCTACACAGGGTTATGGAAACACCATATATTTT. V and J are TRBV5-1 and TRBJ1-3, with D tentatively TRBD1 (6 bases). The CDR3 covers 15 residues. V was clipped by 3 bases and J by 3 bases, with 13 bases between them. CDR1 is SGHRS and CDR2 is YFSETQ in the germline V gene.

The DNA of the CDR3 is TGCGCCAGCAGCCCCTGGGGTGGACAGGGGGATGGCTACACCTTC. Encoded protein: CASSPWGGQGDGYTF. The genes are TRBV5-1 and TRBJ1-2; 10 positions agree with TRBD1. The CDR3 totals 15 residues. J was trimmed by 6 bases and V by 4 bases; bases with no gene match: 9. Germline V gene lookup returns CDR1 SGHRS and CDR2 YFSETQ. The whole variable domain, remainder taken from reference TRBV5-1 and TRBJ1-2, is KAGVTQTPRYLIKTRGQQVTLSCSPISGHRSVSWYQQTPGQGLQFLFEYFSETQRNKGNFPGRFSGRQFSNSRSEMNVSTLELGDSALYLCASSPWGGQGDGYTFGSGTRLTVV.

V usage is TRBV7-9 and J usage is TRBJ2-5; no firm D call. The J call may be in error: the DNA end matches TRBJ2-7 better. In germline, CDR1 is SEHNR, CDR2 FQNEAQ (reference sequence). CDR3 length: 11 residues. The CDR3 protein is CASSLDYEQYF. The CDR3 DNA reads as TGTGCCAGCAGCTTAGACTACGAGCAGTACTTC.

The gene calls are TRBV5-1 and TRBJ2-3, with TRBD1 identical over 9 bases. Losses at the gene ends were 5 bases for V and 0 bases for J; bases not matched to a gene: 4. Germline CDR1 is SGHRS and CDR2 is YFSETQ. The CDR3 spans 15 residues. The CDR3: CASRGQGSSTDTQYF. CDR3 bases: TGCGCCAGCAGAGGACAGGGGTCTAGCACAGATACGCAGTATTTT.

This clone was seen a few times. The chain links TRBV7-3 to TRBJ2-7, with 9 bases matching TRBD2. The J segment lost 6 bases and the V segment lost 0 bases, leaving 6 bases of the junction unmatched. CDR1 and CDR2 (germline): SGHTA, FQGTGA. This CDR3 is 15 amino acids long. The CDR3: CASSLTPGLAGEQYF. The CDR3 DNA follows: TGTGCCAGCAGCTTAACACCGGGACTAGCAGGCGAGCAGTACTTC.

V gene TRBV5-1 combines with J gene TRBJ2-1, with 12 bases identical to TRBD2. Germline V lookup: CDR1 SGHRS, CDR2 YFSETQ. V lost 4 bases and J lost 9; bases outside the gene matches: 8. The CDR3 covers 15 residues. CDR3 sequence: CASSLGTSGYGEQFF. The CDR3, as DNA: TGCGCCAGCAGCCTCGGGACTAGCGGGTATGGTGAGCAGTTCTTC.

In its sample, this clone was seen a few times. This rearrangement joins TRBV6-6 to TRBJ2-6; D gene uncertain. V gave up 5 bases and J gave up 0 bases, with 5 bases separating them. CDR1 and CDR2 from the germline V gene are MNHNY and SVGAGI (reference sequence). This CDR3 is 14 amino acids long. The CDR3 reads CASSRLSGANVLTF. Here the CDR3 DNA reads TGTGCCAGCAGTAGACTCTCTGGGGCCAACGTCCTGACTTTC.

The chain links TRBV10-3 to TRBJ2-1, with TRBD2 identical over 8 bases. This CDR3 has 15 residues. In germline, CDR1 is ENHRY, CDR2 SYGVKD. V dropped 2 bases and J dropped 7; count of bases not matched to a gene: 7. The DNA for the CDR3 is TGTGCCATCAGTGAGCCCGGACTAGCAACTAATGAGCAGTTCTTC. Translation gives CAISEPGLATNEQFF.

This clone was observed a handful of times. The chain joins TRBV27 to TRBJ2-7; 7 nucleotides match TRBD1. Per the germline V gene, CDR1 is MNHEY and CDR2 is SMNVEV (reference sequence). V was clipped by 2 bases and J by 5 bases; unmatched bases: 3. This CDR3 has 13 residues. CDR3 coding DNA: TGTGCCAGCAGTTTAACAGGGGTCCACGAGCAGTACTTC. It encodes CASSLTGVHEQYF.